What follows are 2 T cell receptor beta chains derived from one specimen sequenced in a study of blood T cell repertoires in COVID-19 (dated by TCRdb to 2020 to 2021). Receptors were amplified or captured by the immunoSEQ multiplex PCR assay. This is the immuneACCESS table as TCRdb keeps it, with only in-frame sequences that have V and J called. A part of the clones is gone; compared with another copy, unresolved V genes explain less than half, and the rest is unexplained. This sample lists approximately 63,000 clones; approximately 79% were detected once. The top ten constitute approximately 6% of the sample. Sequenced material: peripheral blood. All receptors derive from a woman in her 70s with acute or convalescent COVID-19.

The rearrangement links TRBV7-2 to TRBJ1-2, with 9 nucleotides matching TRBD1. The J segment lost 5 bases and the V segment lost 5 bases, leaving 9 bases of the junction unmatched. The germline V gene encodes CDR1 SGHTA and CDR2 FQGNSA. The CDR3 covers 15 residues. The CDR3 protein is CASSLGQGSRYGYTF. The CDR3 region has the DNA TGTGCCAGCAGCCTAGGACAGGGGTCTAGATATGGCTACACCTTC.

This clone showed up just a few times. The rearrangement uses TRBV12-3 or TRBV12-4 and TRBJ1-5; unclear D gene. The CDR3 is 12 residues long. V was clipped by 2 bases and J by 6 bases, with 5 bases between them. The CDR3 coding sequence is TGTGCCAGCAGTTTAAATCGTCAGCCCCAGCATTTT. It specifies CASSLNRQPQHF.